What follows describes a single TCR beta chain. Its antigen is unidentified. Diagnoses were made from clinical symptoms, serum measures (thyroxine and TRAb), thyroid ultrasound and orbital computed tomography. RNA transcripts provided the source from which TCR beta CDR3 regions were amplified. The TCR CDR3 was amplified in a first-round RT-PCR using the HTBI primer set. TCRdb redid the calling of the multiplex PCR reads with MiXCR, one entry per CDR3 protein. The sample yields about 840,000 distinct CDR3 sequences, roughly 40% seen once. These data are taken from a study of T cells in Graves' hyperthyroidism and ophthalmopathy. General study points: Ophthalmopathy was predicted by the model a median of approximately 6 months ahead of onset.

V lost 3 bases and J lost 6, with 18 bases in between. This CDR3 contains 16 residues. J is TRBJ1-5 and V is TRBV12-3 or TRBV12-4, with D possibly being TRBD1 (6 bases). The TCR originated in a man aged 18 to 30 with Graves' hyperthyroidism. The sample taken for sequencing was blood. CDR3 nucleotide sequence: TGTGCCAGCAGTTTCTTCGGACAGCCCCCCAGTCAGCCCCAGCATTTT. Encoded protein: CASSFFGQPPSQPQHF.